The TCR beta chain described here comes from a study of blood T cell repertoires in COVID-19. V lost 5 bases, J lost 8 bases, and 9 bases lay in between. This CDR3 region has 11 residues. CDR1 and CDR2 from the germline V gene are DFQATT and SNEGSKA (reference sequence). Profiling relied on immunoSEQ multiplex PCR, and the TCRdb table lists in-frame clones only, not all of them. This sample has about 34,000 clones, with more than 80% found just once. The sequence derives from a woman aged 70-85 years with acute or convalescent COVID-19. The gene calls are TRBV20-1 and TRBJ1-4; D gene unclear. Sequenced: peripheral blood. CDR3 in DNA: TGCAGTGCTGTCTACGGGGAAAAACTGTTTTTT. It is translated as CSAVYGEKLFF.